A selection of T cell receptor beta chains follows, all from one sample in a study of control samples from healthy donors and cancer patients. TCRdb's table, derived via immunoSEQ multiplex PCR, lists solely in-frame clones and lacks some. In the table there are tens of thousands of clones, 94% of which are singletons. The sequencing sample was made of blood. The origin of the receptors is a woman aged 25 to 39 in good health. Both conserved end residues are trimmed from each CDR3. A D gene is named only where the DNA matches it firmly.

CDR3	D	J	length	V
ASSPRQGESTEAF	TRBD1	TRBJ1-1	13	TRBV7-2
ASSWGAGVQDTQY	NA	TRBJ2-3	13	TRBV27
ASSQKRDSNTEAF	TRBD1	TRBJ1-1	13	TRBV13
ASSLSGLTNEQF	NA	TRBJ2-1	12	TRBV27
ASSVGTGDSPLH	TRBD1	TRBJ1-6	12	TRBV7-3
ASSLRTGLDEQF	TRBD1	TRBJ2-1	12	TRBV7-3
ASSLDDWTGGSGELF	NA	TRBJ2-2	15	TRBV5-6
ASSETLNAANYGYT	NA	TRBJ1-2	14	TRBV28
AISEAGIGANYGYT	NA	TRBJ1-2	14	TRBV10-3
ASSLAAYQETQY	NA	TRBJ2-5	12	TRBV7-2
ASSLNSLFYGYT	NA	TRBJ1-2	12	TRBV5-6
ASSLQGAYTEAF	TRBD1	TRBJ1-1	12	TRBV28
ASSQEAGTDTQY	NA	TRBJ2-3	12	TRBV3-1/TRBV3-2
ASSLTGGINQPQH	TRBD1	TRBJ1-5	13	TRBV9
ASSYRGFGLAGGETQY	TRBD2	TRBJ2-5	16	TRBV7-8
ASSPRSVPGNTIY	NA	TRBJ1-3	13	TRBV18
ASSPGGNYGYT	NA	TRBJ1-2	11	TRBV28
SSGQGDIGETQY	TRBD1	TRBJ2-5	12	TRBV29-1
ASSLGTGSSSYEQY	TRBD1	TRBJ2-7	14	TRBV5-1
ASSFGRGGSPLH	NA	TRBJ1-6	12	TRBV3-1/TRBV3-2
ASSPTTAGNTIY	NA	TRBJ1-3	12	TRBV14
SASTGPSSGNTIY	NA	TRBJ1-3	13	TRBV29-1
SVQGGNGNEKLF	NA	TRBJ1-4	12	TRBV29-1
ASSHGSEQLFGYT	NA	TRBJ1-2	13	TRBV3-1/TRBV3-2
SVVGGENGYT	NA	TRBJ1-2	10	TRBV29-1
ASSGREDEKLF	NA	TRBJ1-4	11	TRBV11-3
SAIRGNTIY	NA	TRBJ1-3	9	TRBV20-1
ASRLTGGSYGYT	NA	TRBJ1-2	12	TRBV2
ASSLTQASGGLEQF	TRBD2	TRBJ2-1	14	TRBV9
ASSQGQINEQF	NA	TRBJ2-1	11	TRBV3-1/TRBV3-2
ASSLVWDPRVYEQY	NA	TRBJ2-7	14	TRBV7-2
ASSSDRDNSPLH	TRBD1	TRBJ1-6	12	TRBV11-2
ATSRDPSGGALGADTQY	TRBD2	TRBJ2-3	17	TRBV15
ASSLVPGGEKLF	TRBD1	TRBJ1-4	12	TRBV5-1
ASRLGQGAKTEAF	TRBD1	TRBJ1-1	13	TRBV19
ASSLEGQHKLF	NA	TRBJ1-4	11	TRBV5-1
ASSLAGVTGELF	TRBD2	TRBJ2-2	12	TRBV5-1
ASSLPGDSSPLH	NA	TRBJ1-6	12	TRBV7-9
SAASPDGYGYT	NA	TRBJ1-2	11	TRBV29-1